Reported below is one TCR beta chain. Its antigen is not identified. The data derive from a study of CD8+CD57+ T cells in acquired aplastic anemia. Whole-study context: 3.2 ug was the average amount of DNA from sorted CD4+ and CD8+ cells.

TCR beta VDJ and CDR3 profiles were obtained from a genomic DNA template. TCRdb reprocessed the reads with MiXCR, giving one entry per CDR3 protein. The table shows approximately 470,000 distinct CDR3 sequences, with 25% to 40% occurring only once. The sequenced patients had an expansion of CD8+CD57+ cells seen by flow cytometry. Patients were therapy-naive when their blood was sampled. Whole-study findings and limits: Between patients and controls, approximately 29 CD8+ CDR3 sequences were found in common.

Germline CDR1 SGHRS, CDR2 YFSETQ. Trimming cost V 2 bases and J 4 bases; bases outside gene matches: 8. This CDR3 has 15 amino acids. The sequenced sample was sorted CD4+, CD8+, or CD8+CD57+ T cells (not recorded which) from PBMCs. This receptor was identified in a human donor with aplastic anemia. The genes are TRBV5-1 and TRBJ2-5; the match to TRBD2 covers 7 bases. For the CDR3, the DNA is TGCGCCAGCAGCTTTGGGAGGGACTTAGGAGAGACCCAGTACTTC. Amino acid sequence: CASSFGRDLGETQYF.